This T cell receptor beta chain was found in a study of T cell repertoires in cytomegalovirus infection. General study findings and limits: Of the TCR beta families, the public ones yielded a cumulative frequency that identified carriers of CMV plus the relevant HLA.

One entry per CDR3 protein results from TCRdb running MiXCR on the reads. The sample has approximately 1,000,000 distinct CDR3 sequences; 31% are singletons. This clonotype has only a few counts. Its antigen remains unidentified. Per germline, CDR1 SGHVS and CDR2 FNYEAQ. The V and J ends lost 5 bases and 7 bases respectively, with 18 bases between them. The CDR3 length is 15 residues. J is TRBJ2-1 and V is TRBV7-6, with a possible D match to TRBD2 (6 bases). This clonotype was obtained from a human donor in good health (CMV status not recorded). Some clones in this sample may be carry-over from other donors' samples. Sequenced material: cultured CD8+ T cells from PBMCs, taken from culture after CMV antigen stimulation. CDR3 protein: CASSPARDLGNEQFF. The CDR3 bases are TGTGCCAGCAGCCCGGCGCGGGACCTGGGGAATGAGCAGTTCTTC. Full variable domain (missing parts from reference TRBV7-6 and TRBJ2-1): GAGVSQSPRYKVTKRGQDVALRCDPISGHVSLYWYRQALGQGPEFLTYFNYEAQQDKSGLPNDRFSAERPEGSISTLTIQRTEQRDSAMYRCASSPARDLGNEQFFGPGTRLTVL.